A single sample gave rise to the 31 T cell receptor beta chains below, sequenced in a study of cytomegalovirus exposure and HLA in healthy donors. 13 Jbeta primers and 60 Vbeta primers were used for the PCR. Only in-frame clones appear in the TCRdb table, and some are missing; sequencing was by immunoSEQ multiplex PCR. The sample holds around 85,000 clones, about 80% seen once. Sample: PBMCs. These receptors originate from a man aged 25 to 40 in good health and CMV-seronegative.

The chain couples TRBV6-1 to TRBJ2-7; D possibly corresponds to TRBD1 (6 bases). Germline-derived CDR1 and CDR2 are MNHNS and SASEGT. The CDR3 covers 12 residues. V was clipped by 7 bases and J by 2 bases, with 9 bases between them. This CDR3 reads CASTDRAYEQYF. The CDR3 DNA reads TGTGCCAGCACGGACAGAGCCTACGAGCAGTACTTC.

The gene calls are TRBV28 and TRBJ2-7; 9 bases align to TRBD1. V shed 2 bases, J shed 5 bases, and the junction held 4 bases outside the gene matches. CDR1 is MDHEN, CDR2 SYDVKM, per germline. The CDR3 loop spans 14 amino acids. The DNA for the CDR3 is TGTGCCAGCAGTTTACTACAGGGGGCCAACGAGCAGTACTTC. Its protein product is CASSLLQGANEQYF.

V and J are TRBV4-3 and TRBJ2-7; the match to TRBD2 covers 11 bases. The V and J ends lost 0 bases and 2 bases, in that order; junction bases with no gene match: 3. The length of the CDR3 is 16 residues. CDR1 is LGHNA and CDR2 is YSLEER in the germline V gene. The CDR3 coding sequence is TGCGCCAGCAGCCAAGAGGGGACTAGCGGCACCTACGAGCAGTACTTC. It yields the protein CASSQEGTSGTYEQYF.

The rearrangement links TRBV6-6 to TRBJ1-2, with D perhaps TRBD1 (5 bases). CDR1 is MNHNY and CDR2 is SVGAGI in the germline V gene (reference sequence). The CDR3 has 13 residues. Between the trimmed V and J ends, which lost 4 bases and 0 bases, there was a span of 6 bases. The CDR3 sequence is CASSLTANYGYTF. CDR3 sequence (DNA): TGTGCCAGCAGTTTGACAGCTAACTATGGCTACACCTTC.

The V call is TRBV25-1, the J call TRBJ1-2; D might be TRBD1 (5 bases). Trimming left V 3 bases short and J 10 bases short, with 27 bases between. CDR1 is MGHDK, CDR2 SYGVNS, per germline. The CDR3 contains 17 residues. The CDR3: CASSDLVGTGPTASYTF. CDR3 nucleotide sequence: TGTGCCAGCAGTGACCTAGTAGGGACTGGCCCCACCGCTTCCTACACCTTC.

The rearrangement joins TRBV7-9 to TRBJ1-5; D perhaps matches TRBD1 (5 bases). Per germline, CDR1 SEHNR and CDR2 FQNEAQ (reference sequence). Trimming left V 1 base short and J 1 base short, with 11 bases between. The CDR3 sequence is 16 residues long. CDR3 sequence (DNA): TGTGCCAGCAGCTTAGAGGCCCGGGGGAGCAATCAGCCCCAGCATTTT. Protein: CASSLEARGSNQPQHF.

V usage is TRBV11-2 and J usage is TRBJ1-1, with a possible D match to TRBD1 (6 bases). The CDR3 is made up of 16 amino acids. CDR1 SGHAT and CDR2 FQNNGV come from the germline V gene. Trimming shortened V by 2 bases and J by 4 bases, and 17 bases separated the two germline ends. This CDR3 is CASSLSHPGEGTEAFF. The CDR3 region has the DNA TGTGCCAGCAGCTTATCTCACCCAGGGGAGGGCACTGAAGCTTTCTTT.

The genes are TRBV6-6 and TRBJ1-5; no reliable D call. Trimming shortened V by 8 bases and J by 1 base, and 12 bases separated the two germline ends. This CDR3 is built from 14 residues. Per germline, CDR1 MNHNY and CDR2 SVGAGI (reference sequence). CDR3 residues: CASVDIQSNQPQHF. DNA of the CDR3: TGTGCCAGCGTCGACATTCAGAGCAATCAGCCCCAGCATTTT.

This sequence joins TRBV6-6 and TRBJ1-2; 7 nucleotides line up with TRBD1. Germline-derived CDR1 and CDR2 are MNHNY and SVGAGI (reference sequence). The V and J ends lost 6 bases and 2 bases, in that order; junction bases with no gene match: 9. The CDR3 totals 15 residues. CDR3 residues: CASRSQGRRNYGYTF. CDR3 sequence (DNA): TGTGCCAGCAGGTCACAGGGGAGGAGGAACTATGGCTACACCTTC.

J is TRBJ1-1 and V is TRBV5-4; a weak D match, TRBD1 (5 bases). The V end was cut by 4 bases, the J end by 4 bases, with 14 bases between. Germline lookup yields CDR1 SGHNT and CDR2 YYREEE (reference sequence). The length of the CDR3 is 14 residues. CDR3 loop: CASSLEGLGTEAFF. CDR3 bases: TGTGCCAGCAGCCTGGAGGGGCTGGGCACTGAAGCTTTCTTT.

This clone was counted a few times. The chain combines TRBV2 with TRBJ2-5; 7 nucleotides agree with TRBD1. V was clipped by 3 bases and J by 2 bases; unmatched bases: 0. CDR3 length equals 13 residues. Germline CDR1 is SNHLY and CDR2 is FYNNEI. CDR3 amino acids: CASSDRGQETQYF. In DNA form, the CDR3 reads TGTGCCAGCAGTGACAGGGGGCAAGAGACCCAGTACTTC.

The J gene is TRBJ2-4, the V gene TRBV4-1; D is possibly TRBD1 (5 bases). Germline lookup yields CDR1 MGHRA and CDR2 YSYEKL. The CDR3 spans 15 residues. Between the trimmed V and J ends, which lost 1 base and 4 bases, there was a span of 11 bases. CDR3 DNA: TGCGCCAGCAGCCAAGGGGTTCCAGGGAAAAACATTCAGTACTTC. It yields the protein CASSQGVPGKNIQYF.

This clone has more than one count but fewer than ten. The rearrangement uses TRBV2 and TRBJ2-1; D unresolved. The CDR3 sequence is 12 residues long. Trimming took off 5 bases at V and 5 bases at J, with 7 bases between the two ends. Germline V gene data show CDR1 as SNHLY and CDR2 as FYNNEI. The CDR3 sequence: CASSFTNNEQFF. CDR3 bases: TGTGCCAGCAGTTTCACAAACAATGAGCAGTTCTTC.

By proportion, this clone is medium-sized (0.01 to 0.1%). V and J are TRBV7-9 and TRBJ1-1; unclear D gene. Germline V gene lookup returns CDR1 SEHNR and CDR2 FQNEAQ (reference sequence). The CDR3 has 15 amino acids. Trimming removed 6 bases from V and 3 bases from J, with 17 bases in between. CDR3 nucleotides: TGTGCCAGCAGTCGCGTGGTGGGGAGAGACACTGAAGCTTTCTTT. Protein product: CASSRVVGRDTEAFF.

As DNA, the CDR3 is TGTGCCAGCAGCACATCGGGGGGGCGGGTTTCGACTGAAGCTTTCTTT. This translates into CASSTSGGRVSTEAFF. This chain connects TRBV7-2 to TRBJ1-1, with D perhaps TRBD1 (6 bases). CDR3 length equals 16 residues. The V gene lost 5 bases and the J gene lost 5 bases, with 21 bases spanning the gap. Germline V gives CDR1 SGHTA, CDR2 FQGNSA.

J is TRBJ2-5 and V is TRBV19; no clear D gene. This CDR3 contains 12 residues. Per the germline V gene, CDR1 is LNHDA and CDR2 is SQIVND (reference sequence). V gave up 4 bases and J gave up 1 base, with 4 bases separating them. The CDR3 loop reads CASSSGQETQYF. CDR3 nucleotide sequence: TGTGCCAGTAGTAGCGGCCAAGAGACCCAGTACTTC.

This clone appeared a few times. The chain joins TRBV28 to TRBJ1-1; 9 bases map to TRBD1. The CDR3 is 16 amino acids. The V gene's germline CDR1 is MDHEN and CDR2 SYDVKM. J was trimmed by 4 bases and V by 3 bases; bases with no gene match: 9. In DNA form, the CDR3 reads TGTGCCAGCAGTTTTACCGGGACAGGGAGTGCCACTGAAGCTTTCTTT. As protein: CASSFTGTGSATEAFF.

This chain links TRBV30 with TRBJ1-3, with 9 bases lining up with TRBD1. Germline V gene lookup returns CDR1 GTSNPN and CDR2 SVGIG (reference sequence). The length of the CDR3 is 13 residues. The V and J ends lost 5 bases and 3 bases, in that order; junction bases with no gene match: 2. The CDR3 sequence: CAWGDRVGNTIYF. The CDR3 DNA reads TGTGCCTGGGGGGACAGGGTTGGAAACACCATATATTTT.

The chain joins TRBV18 to TRBJ1-2; TRBD1 is a possible D gene (5 bases). The CDR3 is 16 amino acids. The V gene's germline CDR1 is KGHSH and CDR2 LQKENI. V dropped 1 base and J dropped 0 bases, with 12 bases sitting between them. The CDR3 spells CASSPLGAGTNYGYTF. The CDR3 DNA sequence: TGTGCCAGCTCACCACTTGGGGCAGGTACTAACTATGGCTACACCTTC. The variable domain in full, with the rest retrieved from reference TRBV18 and TRBJ1-2, is NAGVMQNPRHLVRRRGQEARLRCSPMKGHSHVYWYRQLPEEGLKFMVYLQKENIIDESGMPKERFSAEFPKEGPSILRIQQVVRGDSAAYFCASSPLGAGTNYGYTFGSGTRLTVV.

The chain recombines TRBV6-6 with TRBJ2-2; 8 bases fit TRBD2. Losses at the gene ends were 7 bases for V and 3 bases for J; bases not matched to a gene: 4. The germline V gene has CDR1 MNHNY and CDR2 SVGAGI (reference sequence). The CDR3 runs to 14 residues. CDR3 sequence reads: CASTPGGDTGELFF. The CDR3, as DNA: TGTGCCAGCACCCCGGGGGGGGACACCGGGGAGCTGTTTTTT.

Concerning this clone itself: Other DNA variants within this sample encode the same CDR3. The chain recombines TRBV30 with TRBJ2-5, with TRBD2 matching over 14 bases. In germline, CDR1 is GTSNPN, CDR2 SVGIG (reference sequence). The CDR3 loop spans 14 amino acids. The J segment lost 5 bases and the V segment lost 3 bases, leaving 2 bases of the junction unmatched. This chain's CDR3 is CAWSRLAGGETQYF. For the CDR3, the DNA is TGTGCCTGGAGCAGACTAGCGGGGGGGGAGACCCAGTACTTC.

The gene calls are TRBV4-1 and TRBJ2-3; perhaps TRBD2 as D (6 bases). Germline V gene data show CDR1 as MGHRA and CDR2 as YSYEKL. Trimming cost V 1 base and J 0 bases, with 8 bases left between them. The CDR3 covers 15 residues. The CDR3 reads CASSQGDWSTDTQYF. CDR3 sequence (DNA): TGCGCCAGCAGCCAAGGGGACTGGAGCACAGATACGCAGTATTTT.

Only one count was recorded for this clone. The chain carries TRBV12-5 and TRBJ1-1; 8 positions agree with TRBD1. After removal of 1 base from V and 10 bases from J, the junction contained 2 bases not matched to a gene. The CDR3 is made up of 12 amino acids. CDR1 and CDR2 (germline): LGHNT, FRNRAP. The CDR3 sequence is CASGLEGQGAFF. The CDR3 bases are TGTGCTAGTGGTTTGGAAGGACAGGGAGCTTTCTTT.

The V and J genes are TRBV19 and TRBJ2-1, with 7 positions matching TRBD1. The CDR3 runs 13 residues. Germline lookup yields CDR1 LNHDA and CDR2 SQIVND (reference sequence). V gave up 6 bases and J gave up 8 bases; unmatched junction bases: 7. The CDR3: CASRLTGYDEQFF. The CDR3 DNA sequence: TGTGCCAGTAGACTGACAGGGTACGATGAGCAGTTCTTC.

The sample holds a few counts of this clone. The chain employs TRBV19 and TRBJ2-7; D perhaps matches TRBD1 (6 bases). Germline CDR1 and CDR2: LNHDA and SQIVND (reference sequence). This CDR3 is built from 15 residues. Trimming pared 3 bases from V and 2 bases from J, leaving 14 bases between. The CDR3 sequence: CASSIGQGPTYEQYF. Written as DNA, the CDR3 is TGTGCCAGTAGTATTGGGCAGGGGCCTACCTACGAGCAGTACTTC.

In this sample, this clone turned up many times. This rearrangement joins TRBV5-4 to TRBJ2-1; maybe TRBD2 (6 bases). V was clipped by 3 bases and J by 4 bases, with 11 bases between them. Germline lookup yields CDR1 SGHNT and CDR2 YYREEE (reference sequence). The CDR3 spans 14 residues. In DNA, the CDR3 is TGTGCCAGCAGCTCGGGACTGGTTTACAATGAGCAGTTCTTC. Its translation: CASSSGLVYNEQFF.

The genes are TRBV10-3 and TRBJ2-1; 9 bases agree with TRBD1. This CDR3 comprises 14 residues. Trimming cost V 8 bases and J 5 bases; bases outside gene matches: 7. Germline lookup yields CDR1 ENHRY and CDR2 SYGVKD. CDR3 sequence reads: CAISRTGDNNEQFF. Here the CDR3 DNA reads TGTGCCATCTCAAGGACAGGGGACAACAATGAGCAGTTCTTC.

The chain recombines TRBV27 with TRBJ2-3; D gene uncertain. Germline assignment: CDR1 MNHEY and CDR2 SMNVEV (reference sequence). The CDR3 spans 13 residues. Trimming took 7 bases from V and 1 from J, leaving 9 bases between them. Written as DNA, the CDR3 is TGTGCCAGCAACCTGGCGGGCACAGATACGCAGTATTTT. It specifies CASNLAGTDTQYF.

The V gene is TRBV27, the J gene TRBJ1-4, with 7 bases identical to TRBD1. Per germline, CDR1 MNHEY and CDR2 SMNVEV (reference sequence). Germline trimming cut 4 bases from V and 4 bases from J; bases unmatched to any gene: 6. The CDR3 is made up of 15 amino acids. Here the CDR3 DNA reads TGTGCCAGCAGTTCACGACAGGGAAGTAATGAAAAACTGTTTTTT. This sequence encodes CASSSRQGSNEKLFF.

This clone was counted a few times. CDR3 region: CASSSSGNSRGSYEQYF. Here the CDR3 DNA reads TGTGCCAGCAGCTCTAGCGGGAATTCGCGAGGATCCTACGAGCAGTACTTC. V and J are TRBV27 and TRBJ2-7; 9 nucleotides match TRBD2. The germline V gene has CDR1 MNHEY and CDR2 SMNVEV (reference sequence). The CDR3 totals 17 residues. The J segment lost 1 base and the V segment lost 6 bases, leaving 13 bases of the junction unmatched.

The CDR3 region is CASSGGLAGLYEQYF. The CDR3 DNA sequence: TGTGCCAGCAGCGGGGGACTAGCGGGACTCTACGAGCAGTACTTC. V usage is TRBV5-4 and J usage is TRBJ2-7, with 13 bases aligning to TRBD2. V lost 4 bases, J lost 3 bases, and 4 bases stayed unmatched. This CDR3 is 15 amino acids long. Germline V CDR1 and CDR2: SGHNT, YYREEE (reference sequence).